The TCR beta chain under discussion was sequenced for a study of blood T cell repertoires in COVID-19. Study-wide background: Sample material is recorded as cDNA or gDNA derived from T cells, B-cell-depleted T cells, or PBMCs.

Recruits, aged roughly 18 to 89 years, lived in 20 to 30 US areas. Each recovered donor of Cohort 3 presented with two negative PCRs, clearance, or symptom resolution. Original handling: Quantification of nucleated cells was approximated via reference gene primer amplification. The protocol was immunoSEQ multiplex PCR, while the TCRdb copy is restricted to in-frame clones and leaves out a portion. V, J and clone size are those of that table, while D and trimming were read from the DNA. The table includes a few hundred thousand clones, about 90% detected once. This clonotype was sampled from a man younger than 35 who had recovered from COVID-19. The sequencing input was PBMCs or T cells enriched from blood (not recorded which).

The CDR3 DNA is TGCGCCAGCAGTGAGTCTGTCCTAGCGGGGGCCTCGAAAAATGAGCAGTTCTTC. Protein: CASSESVLAGASKNEQFF. V and J are TRBV10-2 and TRBJ2-1, with TRBD2 matching 10 bases. Germline CDR1 is WSHSY and CDR2 is SAAADI. This CDR3 contains 18 residues. Trimming removed 0 bases from V and 7 bases from J; junction bases left unmatched: 12.